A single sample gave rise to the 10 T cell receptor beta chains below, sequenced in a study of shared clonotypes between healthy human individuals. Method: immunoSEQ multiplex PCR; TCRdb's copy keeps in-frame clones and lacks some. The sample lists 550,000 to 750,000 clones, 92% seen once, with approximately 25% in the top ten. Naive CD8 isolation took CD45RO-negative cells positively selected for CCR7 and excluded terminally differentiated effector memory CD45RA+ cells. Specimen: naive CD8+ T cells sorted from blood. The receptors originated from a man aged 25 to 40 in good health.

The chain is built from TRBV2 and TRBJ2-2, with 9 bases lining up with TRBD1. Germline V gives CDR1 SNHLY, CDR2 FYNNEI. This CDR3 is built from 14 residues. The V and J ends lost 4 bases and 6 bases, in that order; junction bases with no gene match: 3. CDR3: CASSGTGVAGELFF. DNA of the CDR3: TGTGCCAGCAGTGGGACAGGGGTTGCCGGGGAGCTGTTTTTT.

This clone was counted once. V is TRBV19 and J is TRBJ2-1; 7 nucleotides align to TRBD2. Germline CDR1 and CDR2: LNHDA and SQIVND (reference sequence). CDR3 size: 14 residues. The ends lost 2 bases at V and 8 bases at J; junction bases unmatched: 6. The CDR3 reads CASSISGAPHEQFF. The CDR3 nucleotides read TGTGCCAGTAGTATAAGCGGGGCCCCCCATGAGCAGTTCTTC.

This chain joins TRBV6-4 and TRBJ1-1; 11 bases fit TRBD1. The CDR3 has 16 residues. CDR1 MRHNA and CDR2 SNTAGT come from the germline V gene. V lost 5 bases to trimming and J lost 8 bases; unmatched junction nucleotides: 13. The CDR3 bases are TGTGCCAGCAGTCCCTCCGCAGGACAGGGGGCATCAGAAGCTTTCTTT. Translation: CASSPSAGQGASEAFF.

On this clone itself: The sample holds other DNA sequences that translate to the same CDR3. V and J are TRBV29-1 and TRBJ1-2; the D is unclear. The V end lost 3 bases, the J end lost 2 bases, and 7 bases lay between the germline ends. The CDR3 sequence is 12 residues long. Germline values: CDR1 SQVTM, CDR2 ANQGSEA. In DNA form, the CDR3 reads TGCAGCGTTGAGGGCCGAAACTATGGCTACACCTTC. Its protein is CSVEGRNYGYTF.

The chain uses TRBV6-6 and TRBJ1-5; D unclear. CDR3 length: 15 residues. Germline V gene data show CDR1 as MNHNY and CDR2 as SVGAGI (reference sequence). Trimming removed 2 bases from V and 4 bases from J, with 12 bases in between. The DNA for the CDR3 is TGTGCCAGCAGTTACCTCCTAGGGCAGAATCAGCCCCAGCATTTT. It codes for CASSYLLGQNQPQHF.

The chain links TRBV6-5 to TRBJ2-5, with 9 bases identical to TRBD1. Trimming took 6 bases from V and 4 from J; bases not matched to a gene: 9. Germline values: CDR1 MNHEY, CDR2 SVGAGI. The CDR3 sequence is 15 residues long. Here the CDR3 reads CASRPLLDRGETQYF. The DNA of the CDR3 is TGTGCCAGCAGACCCCTTTTGGACAGGGGAGAGACCCAGTACTTC.

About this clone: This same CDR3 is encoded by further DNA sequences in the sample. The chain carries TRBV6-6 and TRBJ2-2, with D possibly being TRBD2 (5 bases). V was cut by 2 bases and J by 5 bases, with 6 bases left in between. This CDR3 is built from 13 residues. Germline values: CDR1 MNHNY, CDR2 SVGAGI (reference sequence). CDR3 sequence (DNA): TGTGCCAGCAGTTACGCGGGTACCGGGGAGCTGTTTTTT. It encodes CASSYAGTGELFF.

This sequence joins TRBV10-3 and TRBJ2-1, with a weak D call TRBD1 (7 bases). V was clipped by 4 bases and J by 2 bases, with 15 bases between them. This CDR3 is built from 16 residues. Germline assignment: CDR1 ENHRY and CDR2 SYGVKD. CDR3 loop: CAISAQGGGAYNEQFF. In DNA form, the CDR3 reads TGTGCCATCAGTGCTCAAGGGGGCGGGGCCTACAATGAGCAGTTCTTC.

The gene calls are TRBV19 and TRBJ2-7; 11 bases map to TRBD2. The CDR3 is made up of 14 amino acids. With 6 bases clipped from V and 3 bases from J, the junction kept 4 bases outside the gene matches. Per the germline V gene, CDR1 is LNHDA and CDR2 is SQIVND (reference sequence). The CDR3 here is CASRLTSGSYEQYF. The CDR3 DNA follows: TGTGCCAGTAGACTTACTAGCGGGAGCTACGAGCAGTACTTC. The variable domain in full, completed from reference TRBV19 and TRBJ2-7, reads DGGITQSPKYLFRKEGQNVTLSCEQNLNHDAMYWYRQDPGQGLRLIYYSQIVNDFQKGDIAEGYSVSREKKESFPLTVTSAQKNPTAFYLCASRLTSGSYEQYFGPGTRLTVT.

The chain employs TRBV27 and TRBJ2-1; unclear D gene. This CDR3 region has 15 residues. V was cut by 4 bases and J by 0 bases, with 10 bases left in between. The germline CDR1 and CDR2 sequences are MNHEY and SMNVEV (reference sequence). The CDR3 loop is CASSSHLVSYNEQFF. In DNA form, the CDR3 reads TGTGCCAGCAGTTCTCACCTGGTCTCCTACAATGAGCAGTTCTTC.